This T cell receptor beta chain was captured by sequencing in a study of beta chain features in type 1 diabetes. The authors reverse transcribed all of the isolated RNA, so sequencing captured expressed TCRB transcripts. The repertoire was sequenced with immunoSEQ multiplex PCR; TCRdb's copy has only in-frame clones and lacks some. The table shows about 320,000 clones, with approximately 15% occurring only once. CDR1 and CDR2 from the germline V gene are SGHAT and FQNNGV. V lost 1 base to trimming and J lost 1 base; unmatched junction nucleotides: 2. CDR3 length equals 17 residues. The sample taken for sequencing was central memory CD4+ T cells from blood. The TCR originated in a man younger than 45 in good health. The chain recombines TRBV11-2 with TRBJ2-5; TRBD2 matches at 14 bases. CDR3 sequence: CASSLGTSGGPQETQYF. CDR3 coding DNA: TGTGCCAGCAGCTTAGGGACTAGCGGGGGGCCCCAAGAGACCCAGTACTTC. Full variable domain (missing parts from reference TRBV11-2 and TRBJ2-5): EAGVAQSPRYKIIEKRQSVAFWCNPISGHATLYWYQQILGQGPKLLIQFQNNGVVDDSQLPKDRFSAERLKGVDSTLKIQPAKLEDSAVYLCASSLGTSGGPQETQYFGPGTRLLVL.